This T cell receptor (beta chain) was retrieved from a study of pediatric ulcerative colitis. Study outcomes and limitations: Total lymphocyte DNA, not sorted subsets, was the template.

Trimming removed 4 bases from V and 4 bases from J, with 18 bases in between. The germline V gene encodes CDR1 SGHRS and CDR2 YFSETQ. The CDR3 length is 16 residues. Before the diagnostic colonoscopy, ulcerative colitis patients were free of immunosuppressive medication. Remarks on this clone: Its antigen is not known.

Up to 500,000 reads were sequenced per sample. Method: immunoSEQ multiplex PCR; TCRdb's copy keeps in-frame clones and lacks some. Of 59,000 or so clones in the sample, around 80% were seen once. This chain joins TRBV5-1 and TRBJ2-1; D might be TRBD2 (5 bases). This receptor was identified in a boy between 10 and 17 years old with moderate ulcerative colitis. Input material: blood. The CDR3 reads CASSLGAPTRYNEQFF. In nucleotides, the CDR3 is TGCGCCAGCAGCCTGGGAGCCCCTACGAGATACAATGAGCAGTTCTTC.